The entry that follows covers one T cell receptor beta chain sequence. This clonotype has just a few counts. The clone's antigen remains unknown. No clone much larger than this one lies a single base away; base qualities are absent. The data stem from a study of post-analysis software for immune sequencing data (dated by TCRdb to the mid-2010s). Some background on the complete study: Disease courses on record covered relapsing-remitting, secondary progressive and progressive-relapsing multiple sclerosis, though some patients had no subtype annotation. A subset of samples was prepared in parallel using single-end sample barcoding, then pooled and co-amplified after Illumina adapter ligation. The multiple sclerosis patient repertoires were compared with 10 to 12 previously published healthy control repertoires from donors aged about 6 to 26 years. The investigation overall reported the following: Direct clustering with F measure revealed strong co-clustering of samples prepared in the same batch, which led to a batch-effect correction. The control group was slightly older than the multiple sclerosis patient group. Four to six TRBV segments, including TRBV5-6, TRBV5-1 and TRBV20-1, were significantly more frequent in patients than controls. Multiple sclerosis patients had significantly lower normalized Chao1 diversity than controls, a result that suggests substantial peripheral T-cell clonal expansion.

Receptor amplification or capture employed PCR. Sequencing was carried out with an Illumina HiSeq 2500. Unique molecular identifiers were incorporated into TCR beta cDNA libraries to reduce PCR and sequencing biases. About 500,000 cDNA molecules were obtained for every 1 to 10 million input T cells, so each molecule roughly corresponded to one T cell. The same protocol used for the earlier healthy control dataset was applied to prepare and sequence the patient libraries. Within a given batch, samples were prepared together, multiplexed and sequenced on the same HiSeq lane. In the authors' own workflow: MIGEC handled the raw barcoded reads, throwing out single-read molecular identifier groups before consensus assembly and CDR3 extraction. Clonotype tables were post-analysed with VDJtools, and diversity was normalized by down-sampling all datasets to the smallest sample size. To correct batch-related cross-sample contamination, repertoire overlap clustering matched CDR3 amino acid sequences but not nucleotide sequences. TCRdb reanalyzed the raw reads on its own, using fastp at Q25 for trimming and MiXCR for clone calling, and kept in-frame beta chains. Rows are unified per CDR3 protein, each entry keeping the most common DNA and genes. These V and J calls are TCRdb output, not the study's own analysis. Recorded for this sample are 700,000 to 800,000 distinct CDR3 sequences; 25% to 30% of them occurred a single time. The ten top clones hold about 0.5% of the sample.

TCR beta repertoires were profiled from peripheral blood of approximately 13 young patients with multiple sclerosis to demonstrate the VDJtools post-analysis software. Multiple sclerosis patients were children and adolescents aged about 6 to 15 years. The germline V gene (reference sequence) sets CDR1 to DFQATT and CDR2 to SNEGSKA. From its cysteine to its phenylalanine, the CDR3 spans 18 amino acids. This entry keeps only the CDR3 DNA: 54 bases, framed from base 1. V loses 1 base at its end and J loses 0 bases; junction bases beyond the gene matches: 11. The specimen sequenced was blood. The origin of this receptor is a girl between 5 and 17 years old with multiple sclerosis. This receptor chain uses TRBV20-1 and TRBJ2-1, with TRBD1 matching 8 junction bases. The nucleotide sequence reads TGCAGTGCTAGAGGGGGGCAGGGGGCGTTTGGCTCCTACAATGAGCAGTTCTTC. It is translated as CSARGGQGAFGSYNEQFF.